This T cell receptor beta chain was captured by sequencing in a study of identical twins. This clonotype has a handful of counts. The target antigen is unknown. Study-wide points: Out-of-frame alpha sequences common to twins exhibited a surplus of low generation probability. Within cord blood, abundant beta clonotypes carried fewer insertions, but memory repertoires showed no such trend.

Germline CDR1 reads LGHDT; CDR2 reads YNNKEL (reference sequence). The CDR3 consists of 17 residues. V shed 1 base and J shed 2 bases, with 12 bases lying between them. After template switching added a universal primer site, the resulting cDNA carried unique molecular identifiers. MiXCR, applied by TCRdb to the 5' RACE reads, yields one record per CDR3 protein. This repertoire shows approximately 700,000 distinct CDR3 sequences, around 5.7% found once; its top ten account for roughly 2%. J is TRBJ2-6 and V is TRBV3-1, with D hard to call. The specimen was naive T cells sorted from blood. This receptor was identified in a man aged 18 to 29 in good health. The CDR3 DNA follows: TGTGCCAGCAGCCAAGGGACCAGGTGGACTGGGGCCAACGTCCTGACTTTC. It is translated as CASSQGTRWTGANVLTF.